This T cell receptor beta chain was recorded in a study of T cell repertoires in cytomegalovirus infection. Per germline, CDR1 SGHNT and CDR2 YYREEE (reference sequence). Trimming shortened V by 3 bases and J by 2 bases, and 14 bases separated the two germline ends. The CDR3 has 16 amino acids. The table lists this clonotype with many counts. One entry per CDR3 protein, called by TCRdb with MiXCR from the reads. The data hold 310,000 or so distinct CDR3 sequences, with approximately 8.9% observed a single time. The source is a human donor in good health (CMV status not recorded). Some clones in this sample may be carry-over from other donors' samples. The sample comprised PBMCs. This chain links TRBV5-4 with TRBJ2-2; a possible D gene is TRBD2 (7 bases). The CDR3 nucleotides read TGTGCCAGCAGCTCGGGGGGACACCTAAACACCGGGGAGCTGTTTTTT. This translates into CASSSGGHLNTGELFF.